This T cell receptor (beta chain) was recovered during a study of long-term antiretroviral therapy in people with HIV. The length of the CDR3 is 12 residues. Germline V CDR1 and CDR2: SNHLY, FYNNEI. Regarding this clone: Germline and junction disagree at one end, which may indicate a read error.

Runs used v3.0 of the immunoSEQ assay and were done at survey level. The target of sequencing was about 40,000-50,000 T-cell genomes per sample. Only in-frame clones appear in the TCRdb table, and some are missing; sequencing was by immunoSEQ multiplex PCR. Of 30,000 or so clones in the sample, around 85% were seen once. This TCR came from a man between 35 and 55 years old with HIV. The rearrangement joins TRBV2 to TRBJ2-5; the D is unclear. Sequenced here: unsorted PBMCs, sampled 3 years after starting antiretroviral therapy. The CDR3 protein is CASSGDQETQYF. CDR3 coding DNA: TGTGCGAGCAGTGGGGATCAAGAGACCCAGTACTTC.